This entry features one TCR beta chain sequence. This sample is drawn from a study of blood T cell repertoires in COVID-19. Whole-study context: PBMCs, B-cell-depleted T cells, or T cells were the source of the cDNA or gDNA that made up the material.

Data came from immunoSEQ multiplex PCR; TCRdb stores just in-frame clones and leaves some out. The sample contains around 450,000 clones, about 92% of which appear only once. CDR1 and CDR2 from the germline V gene are SGHTS and YDEGEE. Between the trimmed V and J ends, which lost 0 bases and 0 bases, there was a span of 13 bases. The CDR3 consists of 17 residues. The clonotype was recovered from a man between 18 and 35 years old who had recovered from COVID-19. The rearrangement uses TRBV5-8 and TRBJ1-5; D is possibly TRBD1 (5 bases). Sequencing input: PBMCs or T cells enriched from blood (not recorded which). This chain's CDR3 is CASSLAVAGNSNQPQHF. The CDR3 DNA reads TGTGCCAGCAGCTTGGCCGTAGCAGGGAATAGCAATCAGCCCCAGCATTTT.